This entry concerns a single TCR beta chain. How the authors handled the data: Amplification of reference gene primers was used by the study to estimate nucleated cell counts. Some clones are missing from TCRdb's copy, which holds only in-frame ones; the method was immunoSEQ multiplex PCR. V and J calls plus clone size are reproduced from that table; the DNA served to infer D and trimming. The sample has about 160,000 clones, more than 75% seen once; the top ten hold around a tenth. Trimming removed 3 bases from V and 4 bases from J, with 7 bases in between. Germline CDR1 MGHDK, CDR2 SYGVNS. The CDR3 is made up of 13 amino acids. This specimen belongs to a study of blood T cell repertoires in COVID-19. Study-level background: Samples taken during acute and convalescent COVID-19 were collected in the United States, Italy and Spain.

This clonotype was obtained from a woman in her 70s with COVID-19, enrolled during active disease. The chain employs TRBV25-1 and TRBJ1-3, with D unclear. The sample consisted of peripheral blood. The CDR3 protein is CASSDSRGNTIYF. The CDR3 DNA follows: TGTGCCAGCAGTGATTCGAGAGGAAACACCATATATTTT.